The present T cell receptor beta chain was sequenced within a study of cytotoxic CD8 clonotypes in ibrutinib-treated CLL. General study results and limits: Baseline clonality exceeded age-matched healthy donors and tracked circulating CD8+ T-cell counts. Clonality, elevated at ibrutinib response, dropped back toward baseline at progression.

The CDR3 length is 14 residues. Trimming removed 1 base from V and 6 bases from J, with 10 bases in between. Per germline, CDR1 SGHRS and CDR2 YFSETQ. Frozen PBMC stocks contributed roughly 2.1 micrograms of genomic DNA to the TCR beta libraries. Only in-frame clones appear in the TCRdb table, and some are missing; sequencing was by immunoSEQ multiplex PCR. The sample includes about 35,000 clones, 70% to 75% of them seen just once. About this clone itself: Its specificity is unknown.

The chain couples TRBV5-1 to TRBJ1-4; D is unresolved. The sample in question was PBMCs, obtained at disease progression, from a patient treated with ibrutinib. The receptor comes from a human donor with chronic lymphocytic leukemia. Here the CDR3 reads CASSLSTRDEKLFF. As DNA, the CDR3 is TGCGCCAGCAGCTTGTCCACCCGGGATGAAAAACTGTTTTTT.